Below, one TCR beta chain is given with its context. Its antigen is unidentified. V lost 7 bases, J lost 1 base, and 3 bases stayed unmatched. The V gene's germline CDR1 is SGHAT and CDR2 FQNNGV. CDR3 length: 13 amino acids. Measured with immunoSEQ multiplex PCR; TCRdb has only the in-frame clones, and not every one. This sample has approximately 2.5 million clones, with 80% to 95% found just once. The data were taken from a study of shared clonotypes between healthy human individuals. General study points: Incompleteness in sorted-subset sequencing, despite large depth, was shown by rarefaction. Estimated richness was generally greater in naive than memory subsets.

This rearrangement joins TRBV11-2 to TRBJ2-5; TRBD1 aligns across 7 bases. The sequenced sample was naive CD4+ T cells from PBMCs. Stated subset: CD45RA+ positively selected. The clonotype was recovered from a man aged 18 to 30 in good health. Some clones in this sample may be carry-over from other donors' samples. CDR3 residues: CASNPGGQETQYF. The CDR3 DNA sequence: TGTGCCAGCAACCCAGGGGGCCAAGAGACCCAGTACTTC.